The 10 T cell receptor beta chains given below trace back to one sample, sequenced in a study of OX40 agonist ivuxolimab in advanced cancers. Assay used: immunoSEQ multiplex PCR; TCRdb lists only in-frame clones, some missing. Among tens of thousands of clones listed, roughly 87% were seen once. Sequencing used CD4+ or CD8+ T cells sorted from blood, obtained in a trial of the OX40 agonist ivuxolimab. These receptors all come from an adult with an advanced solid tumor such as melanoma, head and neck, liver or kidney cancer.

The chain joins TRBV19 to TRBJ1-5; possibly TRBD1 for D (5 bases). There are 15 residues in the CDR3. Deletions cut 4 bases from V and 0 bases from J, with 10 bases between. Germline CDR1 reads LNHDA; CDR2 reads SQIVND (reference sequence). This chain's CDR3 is CASSTRAHSNQPQHF. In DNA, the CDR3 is TGTGCCAGTAGTACCAGGGCACATAGCAATCAGCCCCAGCATTTT.

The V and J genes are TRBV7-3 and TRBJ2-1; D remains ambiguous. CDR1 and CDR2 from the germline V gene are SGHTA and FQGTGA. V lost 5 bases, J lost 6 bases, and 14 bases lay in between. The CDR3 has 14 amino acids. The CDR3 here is CASSPPGRVNEQFF. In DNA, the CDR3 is TGTGCCAGCAGCCCTCCCGGACGGGTCAATGAGCAGTTCTTC. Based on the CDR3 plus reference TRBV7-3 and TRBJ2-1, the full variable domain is GAGVSQTPSNKVTEKGKYVELRCDPISGHTALYWYRQSLGQGPEFLIYFQGTGAADDSGLPNDRFFAVRPEGSVSTLKIQRTERGDSAVYLCASSPPGRVNEQFFGPGTRLTVL.

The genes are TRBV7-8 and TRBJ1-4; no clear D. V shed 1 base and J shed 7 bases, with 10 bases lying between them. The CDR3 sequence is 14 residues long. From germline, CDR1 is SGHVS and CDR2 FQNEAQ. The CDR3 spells CASSLGARGEKLFF. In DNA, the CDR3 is TGTGCCAGCAGCTTAGGGGCACGGGGTGAAAAACTGTTTTTT. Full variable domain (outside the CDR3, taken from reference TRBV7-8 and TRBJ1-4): GAGVSQSPRYKVAKRGQDVALRCDPISGHVSLFWYQQALGQGPEFLTYFQNEAQLDKSGLPSDRFFAERPEGSVSTLKIQRTQQEDSAVYLCASSLGARGEKLFFGSGTQLSVL.

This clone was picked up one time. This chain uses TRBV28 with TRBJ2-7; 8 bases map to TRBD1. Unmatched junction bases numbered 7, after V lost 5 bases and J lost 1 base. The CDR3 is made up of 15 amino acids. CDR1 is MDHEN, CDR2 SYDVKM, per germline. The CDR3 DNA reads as TGTGCCAGCAGTCATCCCGGGACAGGTTCCTACGAGCAGTACTTC. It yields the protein CASSHPGTGSYEQYF.

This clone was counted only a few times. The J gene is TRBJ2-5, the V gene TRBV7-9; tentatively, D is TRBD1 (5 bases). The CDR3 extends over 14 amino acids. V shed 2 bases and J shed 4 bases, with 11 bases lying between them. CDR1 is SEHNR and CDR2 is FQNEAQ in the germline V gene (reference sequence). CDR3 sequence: CASSLRQGPETQYF. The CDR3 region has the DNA TGTGCCAGCAGCTTAAGGCAGGGCCCAGAGACCCAGTACTTC.

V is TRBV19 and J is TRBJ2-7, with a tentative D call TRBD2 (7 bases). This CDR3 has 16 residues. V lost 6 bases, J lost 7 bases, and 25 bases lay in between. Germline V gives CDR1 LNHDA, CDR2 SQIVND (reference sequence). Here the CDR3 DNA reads TGTGCCAGTAGAGCCTCCCACAGGGCATTCGGGGGGGAGCAGTACTTC. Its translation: CASRASHRAFGGEQYF.

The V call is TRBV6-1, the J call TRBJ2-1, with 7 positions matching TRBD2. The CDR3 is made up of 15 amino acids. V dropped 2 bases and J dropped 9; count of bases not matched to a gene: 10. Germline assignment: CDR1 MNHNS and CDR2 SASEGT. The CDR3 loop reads CASSETEETSSEQFF. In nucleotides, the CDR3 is TGTGCCAGCAGTGAAACGGAAGAGACTAGCAGTGAGCAGTTCTTC.

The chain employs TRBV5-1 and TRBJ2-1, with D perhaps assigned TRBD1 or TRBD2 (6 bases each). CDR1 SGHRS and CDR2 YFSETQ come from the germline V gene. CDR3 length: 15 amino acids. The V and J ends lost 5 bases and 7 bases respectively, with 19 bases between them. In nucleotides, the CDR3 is TGCGCCAGCAGGGTGTCGGGGGCGGGTAAGAATGAGCAGTTCTTC. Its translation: CASRVSGAGKNEQFF.

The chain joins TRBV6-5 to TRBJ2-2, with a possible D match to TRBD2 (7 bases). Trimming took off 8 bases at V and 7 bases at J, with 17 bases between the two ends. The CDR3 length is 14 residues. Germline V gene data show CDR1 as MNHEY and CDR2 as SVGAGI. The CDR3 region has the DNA TGTGCCAGCCGAAGGGGGGGCGGTGGCGGGGAGCTGTTTTTT. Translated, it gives CASRRGGGGGELFF.

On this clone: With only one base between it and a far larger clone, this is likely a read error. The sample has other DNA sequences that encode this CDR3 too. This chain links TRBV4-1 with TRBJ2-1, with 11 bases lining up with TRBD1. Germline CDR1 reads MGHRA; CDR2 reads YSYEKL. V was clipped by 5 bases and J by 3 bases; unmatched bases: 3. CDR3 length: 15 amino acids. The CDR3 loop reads CASSAGTGGYNEQFF. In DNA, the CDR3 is TGCGCCAGCAGCGCCGGGACAGGGGGCTACAATGAGCAGTTCTTC.